The clone carrying this T cell receptor beta chain was counted ten times or more. Its antigen is as yet unknown. Time point given: newly diagnosed GD, antithyroid drugs for less than 3 months. Extracted PBMC RNA gave rise to the TCR library. Germline loops: CDR1 KGHSH, CDR2 LQKENI. CDR3 size: 16 residues. Trimming took 5 bases from V and 7 from J, leaving 18 bases between them. These data are taken from a study of regulatory T cells in long-lasting Graves disease. Overall study findings and caveats: Investigators studied peripheral blood only, not thyroid tissue.

Library construction for TCR beta used iRepertoire HTBI primers and Arm-PCR of CDR3 regions. TCRdb passed the multiplex PCR reads through MiXCR, listing each CDR3 protein once. This sample has some 490,000 distinct CDR3 sequences, with around 12% found just once. These data are also associated with another study on T cells in Graves' hyperthyroidism and ophthalmopathy.

The starting material was peripheral blood mononuclear cells (PBMCs), obtained at new diagnosis, from a patient treated with antithyroid drugs. This chain uses TRBV18 with TRBJ1-6; a weak D match, TRBD1 (5 bases). The TCR was taken from a woman aged 25 to 39 with Graves disease. The CDR3 DNA is TGTGCCAGCTCATTACCGGGGACGGCCGGGAATTCACCCCTCCACTTT. Its translation is CASSLPGTAGNSPLHF.